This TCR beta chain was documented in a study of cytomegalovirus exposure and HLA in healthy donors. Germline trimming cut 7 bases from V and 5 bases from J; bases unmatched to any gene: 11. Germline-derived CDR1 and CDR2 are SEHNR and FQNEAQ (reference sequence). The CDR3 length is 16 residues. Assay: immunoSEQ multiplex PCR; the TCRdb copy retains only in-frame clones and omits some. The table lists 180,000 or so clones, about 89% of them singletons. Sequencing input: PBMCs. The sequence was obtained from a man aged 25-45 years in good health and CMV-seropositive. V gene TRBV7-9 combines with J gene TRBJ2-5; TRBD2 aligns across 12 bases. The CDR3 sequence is CASTPATSGRGETQYF. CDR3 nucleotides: TGTGCCAGCACCCCAGCGACTAGCGGGAGAGGTGAGACCCAGTACTTC.